This is a list of T cell receptor beta chains from one sample in a study of T cell changes during pregnancy in multiple sclerosis. Assay: immunoSEQ multiplex PCR; the TCRdb copy retains only in-frame clones and omits some. The sample holds tens of thousands of clones, roughly 91% seen once. The specimen was peripheral blood, collected after pregnancy. These receptors originate from a female donor in good health, enrolled as a control in a pregnancy study. Both conserved end residues are part of each CDR3. D genes are given only for firm matches. The size field is filled for only some rows; it gives once, few, many or a size class.

V gene	clone size	J gene	D gene	CDR3 DNA	CDR3 protein
TRBV6-5	.	TRBJ1-2	.	TGTGCCAGCAGTCCAGGGACATATGGCTACACCTTC	CASSPGTYGYTF
TRBV6-4	.	TRBJ2-3	TRBD1	TGTGCCAGCAGTGACTCGTCAGGGGGCGGCACAGATACGCAGTATTTT	CASSDSSGGGTDTQYF
TRBV7-2	.	TRBJ1-5	.	TGTGCCAGCAGCTTCAGTTCTGTCTTTAGCAATCAGCCCCAGCATTTT	CASSFSSVFSNQPQHF
TRBV19	.	TRBJ1-6	TRBD1	TGTGCCACTCGGACAGGGAATAATTCACCCCTCCACTTT	CATRTGNNSPLHF
TRBV5-1	.	TRBJ1-4	TRBD1	TGCGCCAGCAGCTCGGACAGGGGCAATGAAAAACTGTTTTTT	CASSSDRGNEKLFF
TRBV27	.	TRBJ2-2	TRBD2	TGTGCCAGCAGTCCCGGACTAGCGGGGGCTGTCACCGGGGAGCTGTTTTTT	CASSPGLAGAVTGELFF
TRBV19	.	TRBJ2-6	TRBD1	TGTGCCAGTAGTATTAGGACAGGGGAGGTTGCTGGGGCCAACGTCCTGACTTTC	CASSIRTGEVAGANVLTF
TRBV7-3	.	TRBJ2-2	.	TGTGCCAGCAGCTTAATTTCAGGAACCGGGGAGCTGTTTTTT	CASSLISGTGELFF
TRBV7-9	.	TRBJ1-5	TRBD1	TGTGCCAGCAGCTCCGGGACAGGGGCTCAGCCCCAGCATTTT	CASSSGTGAQPQHF
TRBV30	.	TRBJ1-2	.	TGTGCCTGGAGTGGAGGTAACTATGGCTACACCTTC	CAWSGGNYGYTF
TRBV5-4	.	TRBJ2-2	.	TGTGCCAGCAGCTTTACGCCGAACAGGGTTACCGGGGAGCTGTTTTTT	CASSFTPNRVTGELFF
TRBV2	.	TRBJ2-2	.	TGTGCGGTAGCGGTGGCAGCAAATTTTCCGAACACCGGGGAGCTGTTTTTT	CAVAVAANFPNTGELFF
TRBV7-2	once	TRBJ1-2	TRBD1	TGTGCCAGCAATCCGGGACAGGGTCGGTCTAACTATGGCTACACCTTC	CASNPGQGRSNYGYTF
TRBV7-6	once	TRBJ2-1	TRBD1	TGTGCCAGCAGCCGAATTGGACAGGGGGCGTTAGGGGAGCAGTTCTTC	CASSRIGQGALGEQFF
TRBV7-9	.	TRBJ2-2	TRBD2	TGTGCCAGCAGCTTATTAGCGGGGACAACCACCGGGGAGCTGTTTTTT	CASSLLAGTTTGELFF
TRBV6-1	.	TRBJ1-1	TRBD1	TGTGCCAGCAAGGACAGGTTGAACACTGAAGCTTTCTTT	CASKDRLNTEAFF
TRBV10-3	.	TRBJ1-6	TRBD1	TGTGCCATCAGTGATAACTTTCCGGGACAGGGTAATTCACCCCTCCACTTT	CAISDNFPGQGNSPLHF
TRBV5-1	.	TRBJ2-3	TRBD1	TGCGCCAGCAGCCTAAGGACAGGAACAGATACGCAGTATTTT	CASSLRTGTDTQYF
TRBV9	.	TRBJ2-4	TRBD1	TGTGCCAGCAGCGTAGACGACAGGGGACTAGCCAAAAACATTCAGTACTTC	CASSVDDRGLAKNIQYF
TRBV9	.	TRBJ1-1	TRBD1	TGTGCCAGCAGGGGACAGGGGGCGCGGGGGACTGAAGCTTTCTTT	CASRGQGARGTEAFF
TRBV7-8	.	TRBJ2-5	.	TGTGCCAGCAGCTTCAAAGAGTACCAAGAGACCCAGTACTTC	CASSFKEYQETQYF
TRBV9	.	TRBJ1-6	.	TGTGCCAGCAGCGTAGGACAGCGCGATTCACCCCTCCACTTT	CASSVGQRDSPLHF